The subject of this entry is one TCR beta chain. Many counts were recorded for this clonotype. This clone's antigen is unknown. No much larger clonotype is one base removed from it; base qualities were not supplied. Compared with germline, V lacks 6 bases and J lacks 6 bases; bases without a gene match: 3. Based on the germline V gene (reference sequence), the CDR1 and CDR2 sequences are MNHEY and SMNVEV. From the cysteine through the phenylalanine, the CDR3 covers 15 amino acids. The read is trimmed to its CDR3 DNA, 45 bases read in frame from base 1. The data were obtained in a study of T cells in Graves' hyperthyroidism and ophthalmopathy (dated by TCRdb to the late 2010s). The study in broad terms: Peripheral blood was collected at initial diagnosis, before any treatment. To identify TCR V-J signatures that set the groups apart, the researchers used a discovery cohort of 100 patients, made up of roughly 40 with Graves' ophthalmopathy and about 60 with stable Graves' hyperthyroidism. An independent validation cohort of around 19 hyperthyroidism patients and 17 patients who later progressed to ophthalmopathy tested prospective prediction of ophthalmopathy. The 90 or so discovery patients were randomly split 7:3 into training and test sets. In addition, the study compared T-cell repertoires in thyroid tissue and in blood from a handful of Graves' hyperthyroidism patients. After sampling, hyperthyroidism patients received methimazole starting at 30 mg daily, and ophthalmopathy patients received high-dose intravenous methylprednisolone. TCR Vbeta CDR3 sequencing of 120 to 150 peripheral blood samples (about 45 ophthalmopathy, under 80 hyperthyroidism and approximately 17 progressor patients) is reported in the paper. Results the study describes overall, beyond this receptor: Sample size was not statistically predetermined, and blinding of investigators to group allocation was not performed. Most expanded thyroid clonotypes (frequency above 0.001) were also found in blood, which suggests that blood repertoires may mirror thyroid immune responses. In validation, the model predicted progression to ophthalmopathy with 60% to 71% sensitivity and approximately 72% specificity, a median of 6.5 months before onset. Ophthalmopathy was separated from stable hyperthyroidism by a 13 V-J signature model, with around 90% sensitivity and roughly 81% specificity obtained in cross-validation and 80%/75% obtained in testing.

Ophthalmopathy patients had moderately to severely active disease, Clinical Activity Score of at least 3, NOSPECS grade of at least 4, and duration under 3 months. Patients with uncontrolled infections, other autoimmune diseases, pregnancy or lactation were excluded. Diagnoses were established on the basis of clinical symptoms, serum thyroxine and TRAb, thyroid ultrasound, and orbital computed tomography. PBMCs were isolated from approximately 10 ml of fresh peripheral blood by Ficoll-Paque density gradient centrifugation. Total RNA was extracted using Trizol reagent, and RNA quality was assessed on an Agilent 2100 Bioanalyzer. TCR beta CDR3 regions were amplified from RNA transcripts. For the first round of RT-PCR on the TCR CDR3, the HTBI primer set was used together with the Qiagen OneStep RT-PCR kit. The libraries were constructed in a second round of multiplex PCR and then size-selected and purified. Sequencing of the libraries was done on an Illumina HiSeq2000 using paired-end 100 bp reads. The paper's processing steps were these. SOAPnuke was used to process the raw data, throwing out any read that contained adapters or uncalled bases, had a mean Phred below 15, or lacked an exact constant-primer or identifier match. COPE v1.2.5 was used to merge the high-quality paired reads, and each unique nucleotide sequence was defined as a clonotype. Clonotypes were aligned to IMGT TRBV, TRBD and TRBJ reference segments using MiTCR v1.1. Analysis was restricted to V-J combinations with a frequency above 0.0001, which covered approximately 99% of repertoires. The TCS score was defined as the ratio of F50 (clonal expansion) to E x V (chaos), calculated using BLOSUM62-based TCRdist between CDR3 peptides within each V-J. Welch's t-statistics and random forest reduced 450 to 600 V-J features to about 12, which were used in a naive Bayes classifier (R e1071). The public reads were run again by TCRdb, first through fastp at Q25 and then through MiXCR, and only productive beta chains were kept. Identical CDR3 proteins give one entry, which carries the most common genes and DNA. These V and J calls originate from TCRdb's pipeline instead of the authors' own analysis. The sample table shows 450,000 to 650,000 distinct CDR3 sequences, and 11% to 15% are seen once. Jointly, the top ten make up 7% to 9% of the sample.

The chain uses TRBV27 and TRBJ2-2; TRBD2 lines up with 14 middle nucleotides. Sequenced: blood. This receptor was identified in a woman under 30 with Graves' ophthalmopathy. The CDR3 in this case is CASRPGLAGAGELFF. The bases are TGTGCCAGCAGGCCGGGACTAGCGGGAGCCGGGGAGCTGTTTTTT.